This T cell receptor beta chain was captured in a study of T cells in Graves' hyperthyroidism and ophthalmopathy. Study background: Peripheral blood was taken when the disease was first diagnosed, before any treatment began. Notes on the study in general: Using 13 V-J features, a model discriminated ophthalmopathy from stable hyperthyroidism.

Comments on this clonotype: Its antigen remains unidentified.

Germline loops: CDR1 MNHEY, CDR2 SVGAGI. This CDR3 spans 15 amino acids. V was trimmed by 6 bases and J by 7 bases, leaving 19 bases between them. Amplification of TCR beta CDR3 regions used RNA as the template. The HTBI primer set was used in a first-round RT-PCR of the TCR CDR3. MiXCR was run by TCRdb on the multiplex PCR reads, yielding one entry per CDR3 protein. Here the sample spans 50,000 to 60,000 distinct CDR3 sequences, around half being singletons. Ophthalmopathy cases scored 3 or more on the Clinical Activity Score and 4 or more on NOSPECS grade, with duration below 3 months. The V gene is TRBV6-5, the J gene TRBJ2-1; D tentatively reads TRBD1 or TRBD2 (6 bases each). This sequence originates from a woman in her twenties or thirties with Graves' ophthalmopathy. The sample was blood. The CDR3 DNA reads TGTGCCAGCAGACCGGGGGCTCTGGGGGTGAATGAGCAGTTCTTC. Translating gives CASRPGALGVNEQFF.